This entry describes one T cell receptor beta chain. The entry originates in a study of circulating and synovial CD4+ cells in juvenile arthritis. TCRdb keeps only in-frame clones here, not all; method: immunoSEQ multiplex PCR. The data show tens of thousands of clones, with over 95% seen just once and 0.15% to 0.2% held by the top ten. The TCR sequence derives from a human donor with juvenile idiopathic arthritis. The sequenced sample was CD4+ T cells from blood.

The CDR3 nucleotides are TGTGCCAGCAGCTTAGATGGCGGGAACACCGGGGAGCTGTTTTTT. Protein product: CASSLDGGNTGELFF. The chain is built from TRBV11-2 and TRBJ2-2; D unresolved. V lost 0 bases to trimming and J lost 1 base, with 6 bases between them. Germline assignment: CDR1 SGHAT and CDR2 FQNNGV. The CDR3 length is 15 residues.